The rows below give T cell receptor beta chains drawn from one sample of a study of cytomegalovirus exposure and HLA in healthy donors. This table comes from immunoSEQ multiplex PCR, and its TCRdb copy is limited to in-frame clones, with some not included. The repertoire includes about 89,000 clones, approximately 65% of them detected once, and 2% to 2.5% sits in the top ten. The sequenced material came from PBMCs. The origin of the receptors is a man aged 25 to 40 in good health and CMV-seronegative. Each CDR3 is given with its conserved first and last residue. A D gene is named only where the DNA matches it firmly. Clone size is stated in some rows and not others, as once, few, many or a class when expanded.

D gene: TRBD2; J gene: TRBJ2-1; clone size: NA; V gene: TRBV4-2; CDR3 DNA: TGTGCCAGCAGCCCCAAGTCTTTAGCGGGGGCCCTCAATGAGCAGTTCTTC; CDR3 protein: CASSPKSLAGALNEQFF
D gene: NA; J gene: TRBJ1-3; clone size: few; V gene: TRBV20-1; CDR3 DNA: TGCAGTGCTGGCGACGGGAACACCATATATTTT; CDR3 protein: CSAGDGNTIYF
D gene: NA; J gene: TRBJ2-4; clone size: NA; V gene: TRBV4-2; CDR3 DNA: TGTGCCAGCAGCCAAGATGTAGGGGGATCAGCCAAAAACATTCAGTACTTC; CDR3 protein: CASSQDVGGSAKNIQYF
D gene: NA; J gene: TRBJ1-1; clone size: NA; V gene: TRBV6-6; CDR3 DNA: TGTGCCAGCAGAAGAGTTATGAACACTGAAGCTTTCTTT; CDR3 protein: CASRRVMNTEAFF
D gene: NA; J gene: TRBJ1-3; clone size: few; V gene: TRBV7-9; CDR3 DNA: TGTGCCAGCAGCTTAACTACCCCAGCCGGCTCTGGAAACACCATATATTTT; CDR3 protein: CASSLTTPAGSGNTIYF
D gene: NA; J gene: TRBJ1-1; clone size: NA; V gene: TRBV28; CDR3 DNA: TGTGCCAGCAGTTTGGCAGAAAGAAACACTGAAGCTTTCTTT; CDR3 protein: CASSLAERNTEAFF
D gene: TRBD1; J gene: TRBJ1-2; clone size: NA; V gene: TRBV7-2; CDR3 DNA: TGTGCCAGCAGCGGACAGGCAGCTAACTATGGCTACACCTTC; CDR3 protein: CASSGQAANYGYTF
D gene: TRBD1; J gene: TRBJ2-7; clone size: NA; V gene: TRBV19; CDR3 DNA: TGTGCCAGTAGTATCCGGGACAGCTACGAGCAGTACTTC; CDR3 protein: CASSIRDSYEQYF
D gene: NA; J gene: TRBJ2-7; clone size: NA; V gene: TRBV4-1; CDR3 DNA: TGCGCCAGCAGCCGGGACACCACCTACGAGCAGTACTTC; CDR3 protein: CASSRDTTYEQYF
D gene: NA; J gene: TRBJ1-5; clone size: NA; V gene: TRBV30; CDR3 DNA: TGTGCCTGGAGTGTACCGGGAGGGGGAGACCAGCCCCAGCATTTT; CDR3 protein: CAWSVPGGGDQPQHF
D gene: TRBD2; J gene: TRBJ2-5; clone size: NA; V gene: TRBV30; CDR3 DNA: TGTGCCTGGAGTCCGTTAGCGGGGGGGGAGACCCAGTACTTC; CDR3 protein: CAWSPLAGGETQYF
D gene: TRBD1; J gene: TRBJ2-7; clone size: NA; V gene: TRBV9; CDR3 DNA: TGTGCCAGCAGCGTATCAGGGACAGGTGAAACCTACGAGCAGTACTTC; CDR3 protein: CASSVSGTGETYEQYF
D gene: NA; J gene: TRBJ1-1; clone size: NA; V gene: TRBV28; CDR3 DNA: TGTGCCAGCACTCAACGCTCAGGGACTGAAGCTTTCTTT; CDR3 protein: CASTQRSGTEAFF
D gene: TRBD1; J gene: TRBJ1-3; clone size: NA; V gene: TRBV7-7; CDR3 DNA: TGTGCTAGCAGCTTAAACAGGGGACCCGGAAACACCATATATTTT; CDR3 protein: CASSLNRGPGNTIYF
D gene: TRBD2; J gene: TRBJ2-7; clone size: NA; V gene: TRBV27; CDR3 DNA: TGTGCCAGCAGTCCCGGACTAGCGAAATCCTACGAGCAGTACTTC; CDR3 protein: CASSPGLAKSYEQYF
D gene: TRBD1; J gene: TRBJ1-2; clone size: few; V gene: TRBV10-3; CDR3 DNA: TGTGCCATCAGGGCTATCGACAGGGAAGGACGTTACACCTTC; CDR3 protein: CAIRAIDREGRYTF
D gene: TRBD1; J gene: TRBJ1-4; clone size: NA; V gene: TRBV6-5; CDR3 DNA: TGTGCCAGCCGTGGACAGGAGAATGAAAAACTGTTTTTT; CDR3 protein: CASRGQENEKLFF
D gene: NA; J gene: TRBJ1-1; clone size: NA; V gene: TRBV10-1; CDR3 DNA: TGCGCCAGCAGTGAGGCGGGACTGAACACTGAAGCTTTCTTT; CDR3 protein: CASSEAGLNTEAFF
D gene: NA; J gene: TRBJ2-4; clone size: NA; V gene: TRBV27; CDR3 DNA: TGTGCCAGCAGTTTTGGAGCAGGGTCCGTAACCAAAAACATTCAGTACTTC; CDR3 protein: CASSFGAGSVTKNIQYF
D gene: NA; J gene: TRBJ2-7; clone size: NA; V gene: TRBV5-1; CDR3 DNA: TGCGCCAGCAGCTCCCCCGGGACATTATCCTACGAGCAGTACTTC; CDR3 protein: CASSSPGTLSYEQYF
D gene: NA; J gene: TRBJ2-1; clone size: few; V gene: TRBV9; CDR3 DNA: TGTGCCAGCAGCGATTACTCTGGGGCAGGGAATCCCAATGAGCAGTTCTTC; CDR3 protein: CASSDYSGAGNPNEQFF
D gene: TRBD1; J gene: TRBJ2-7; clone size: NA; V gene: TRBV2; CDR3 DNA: TGTGCCAGCAGTGATATTTTCGGGACAGGTTATGATATCTACGAGCAGTACTTC; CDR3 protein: CASSDIFGTGYDIYEQYF
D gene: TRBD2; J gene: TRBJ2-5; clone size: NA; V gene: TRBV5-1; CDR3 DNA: TGCGCCAGCAGCTTGGCCGGGGGGACTGAGACCCAGTACTTC; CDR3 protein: CASSLAGGTETQYF
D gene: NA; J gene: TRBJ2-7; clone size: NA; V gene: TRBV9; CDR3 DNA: TGTGCCAGCTCTGCAGGGTCTTTCTCTTACGAGCAGTACTTC; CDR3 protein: CASSAGSFSYEQYF
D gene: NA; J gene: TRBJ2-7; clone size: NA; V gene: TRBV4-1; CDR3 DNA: TGCGCCAGCAGCCAAGATTGGACATCCTACGAGCAGTACTTC; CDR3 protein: CASSQDWTSYEQYF
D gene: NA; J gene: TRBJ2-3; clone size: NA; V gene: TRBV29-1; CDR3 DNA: TGCAGCGTTGGCAGGGCTACAGATACGCAGTATTTT; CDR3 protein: CSVGRATDTQYF